The 2 T cell receptor beta chains listed next were all sequenced from one sample in a study of radiotherapy plus CTLA-4 blockade in lung cancer. Method: immunoSEQ multiplex PCR; TCRdb's copy keeps in-frame clones and lacks some. This table has 55,000 to 80,000 clones, around 80% appearing once. The sample here was peripheral blood, taken from a patient treated with radiotherapy plus ipilimumab. The receptor source for this set is a human donor with non-small cell lung cancer who had a complete response to radiotherapy plus ipilimumab.

This clone was recorded only once. V usage is TRBV7-9 and J usage is TRBJ1-2, with D possibly TRBD1 on 5 matching bases. This CDR3 comprises 14 residues. V was cut by 2 bases and J by 6 bases, with 13 bases left in between. In germline, CDR1 is SEHNR, CDR2 FQNEAQ (reference sequence). The DNA for the CDR3 is TGTGCCAGCAGCTTATTGGAGGGGATTGATGGCTACACCTTC. As protein: CASSLLEGIDGYTF.

This chain links TRBV5-5 with TRBJ1-3, with D tentatively TRBD1 (6 bases). Germline values: CDR1 SGHKS, CDR2 YYEKEE (reference sequence). Trimming took off 4 bases at V and 2 bases at J, with 13 bases between the two ends. This CDR3 region has 15 residues. CDR3: CASSATGNPGNTIYF. As DNA, the CDR3 is TGTGCCAGCAGCGCCACAGGGAATCCTGGAAACACCATATATTTT.